Following are 2 T cell receptor beta chains from one sample sequenced in a study of molecular identifiers for immune sequencing clone quantification. Each CDR3 protein gets one entry after TCRdb re-called the PCR reads with MiXCR. The repertoire has about 320,000 distinct CDR3 sequences, over 20% of them found once; the top ten carry roughly 0.7%. Sequenced: naive CD8+ T cells from blood, with Jurkat cell RNA spiked in. Stated subset: FACS-sorted CD8+CD4-CCR7+CD45RA+ naive T cells. Source of these receptors: a human donor in good health. Some libraries in this study had Jurkat cell RNA spiked in.

This clonotype was seen many times. The chain links TRBV4-1 to TRBJ1-3, with a possible D match to TRBD1 (5 bases). The CDR3 contains 15 residues. Between the trimmed V and J ends, which lost 0 bases and 2 bases, there was a span of 8 bases. The germline V gene encodes CDR1 MGHRA and CDR2 YSYEKL. The chain's CDR3 is CASSQEPGTGNTIYF. The CDR3 DNA reads as TGCGCCAGCAGCCAAGAACCAGGGACTGGAAACACCATATATTTT.

The chain links TRBV4-1 to TRBJ1-1; 9 nucleotides agree with TRBD1. Losses at the gene ends were 3 bases for V and 7 bases for J; bases not matched to a gene: 6. The CDR3 contains 14 residues. CDR1 is MGHRA and CDR2 is YSYEKL in the germline V gene. The CDR3 DNA reads TGCGCCAGCAGCCAGGGACAGGGCCCCATTGAAGCTTTCTTT. It encodes CASSQGQGPIEAFF.